This paragraph covers one T cell receptor beta chain sequence. Per the germline V gene, CDR1 is SGDLS and CDR2 is YYNGEE. Trimming removed 5 bases from V and 5 bases from J, with 19 bases in between. The CDR3 length is 15 residues. Clones were read by immunoSEQ multiplex PCR, and TCRdb kept only the in-frame ones, dropping some. The repertoire holds 25,000 to 35,000 clones, roughly 90% seen once, with around 2% in the top ten. The sample is drawn from a study of neoadjuvant nivolumab and ipilimumab in lung cancer. This sample comprised peripheral blood, obtained after neoadjuvant nivolumab, alone or with ipilimumab, at or shortly before surgery. The TCR comes from an adult with non-small cell lung cancer. This chain connects TRBV9 to TRBJ1-2, with D possibly TRBD1 on 6 matching bases. The CDR3 loop reads CASSSTGQKDYGYTF. The CDR3 nucleotides are TGTGCCAGCAGTAGCACTGGACAGAAAGATTATGGCTACACCTTC.